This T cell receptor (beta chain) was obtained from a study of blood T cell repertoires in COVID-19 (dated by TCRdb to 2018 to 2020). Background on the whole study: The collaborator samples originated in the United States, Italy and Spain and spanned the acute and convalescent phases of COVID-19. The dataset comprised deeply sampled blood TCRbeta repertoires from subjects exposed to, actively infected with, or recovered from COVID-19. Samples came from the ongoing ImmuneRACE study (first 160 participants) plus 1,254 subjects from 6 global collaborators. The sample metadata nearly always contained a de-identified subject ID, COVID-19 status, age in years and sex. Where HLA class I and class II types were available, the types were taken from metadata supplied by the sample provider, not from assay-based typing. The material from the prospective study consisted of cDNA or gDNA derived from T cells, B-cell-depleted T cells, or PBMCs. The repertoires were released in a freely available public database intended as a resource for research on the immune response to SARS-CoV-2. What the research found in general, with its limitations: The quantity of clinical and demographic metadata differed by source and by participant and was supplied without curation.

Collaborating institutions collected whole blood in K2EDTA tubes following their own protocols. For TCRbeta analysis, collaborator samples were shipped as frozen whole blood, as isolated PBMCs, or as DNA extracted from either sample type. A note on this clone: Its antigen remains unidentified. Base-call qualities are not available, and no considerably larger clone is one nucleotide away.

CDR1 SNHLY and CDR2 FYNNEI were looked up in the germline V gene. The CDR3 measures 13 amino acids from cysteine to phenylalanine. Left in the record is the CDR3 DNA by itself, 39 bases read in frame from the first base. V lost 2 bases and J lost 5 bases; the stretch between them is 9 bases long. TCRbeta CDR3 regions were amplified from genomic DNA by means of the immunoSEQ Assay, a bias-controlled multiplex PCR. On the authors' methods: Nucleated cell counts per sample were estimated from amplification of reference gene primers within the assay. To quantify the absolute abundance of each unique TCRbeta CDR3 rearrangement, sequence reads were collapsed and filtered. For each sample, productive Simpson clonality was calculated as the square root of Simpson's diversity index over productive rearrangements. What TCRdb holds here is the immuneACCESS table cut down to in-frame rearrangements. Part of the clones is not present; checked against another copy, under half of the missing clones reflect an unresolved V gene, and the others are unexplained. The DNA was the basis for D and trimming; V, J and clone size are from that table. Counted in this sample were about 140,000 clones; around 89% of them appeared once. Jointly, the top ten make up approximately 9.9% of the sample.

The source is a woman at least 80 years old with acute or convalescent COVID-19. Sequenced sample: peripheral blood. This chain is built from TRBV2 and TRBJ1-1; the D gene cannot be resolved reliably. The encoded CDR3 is CASSESGGTEAFF. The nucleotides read TGTGCCAGCAGTGAATCCGGAGGGACTGAAGCTTTCTTT.